This is a list of T cell receptor beta chains from one sample in a study of shared clonotypes between healthy human individuals. Only in-frame clones appear in the TCRdb table, and some are missing; sequencing was by immunoSEQ multiplex PCR. The profile shows millions of clones, more than 85% of them singletons. Sequenced input: naive CD4+ T cells from PBMCs. The receptor set was obtained from a man between 18 and 35 years old in good health. Some clones in this sample may be carry-over from other donors' samples. Each CDR3 is given with its conserved first and last residue. A D gene is named only where the DNA matches it firmly. Clone sizes are given selectively: once, few, many, or a class where the clone is expanded.

CASSYLRSGSGNEQFF TGTGCCAGCAGTTACCTCCGTAGCGGGAGCGGAAATGAGCAGTTCTTC TRBJ2-1 . TRBV27 TRBD2
CASRHWASGSGYEQYF TGTGCCAGCAGACATTGGGCTAGCGGGAGCGGGTACGAGCAGTACTTC TRBJ2-7 once TRBV28 TRBD2
CASSFGGVSTDTQYF TGCGCCAGCAGCTTCGGAGGCGTTAGCACAGATACGCAGTATTTT TRBJ2-3 . TRBV5-1 .
CASTGVTFEAFF TGTGCCAGCACGGGCGTAACATTTGAAGCTTTCTTT TRBJ1-1 once TRBV28 .
CASTLASNQPQHF TGCGCCAGCACCCTGGCTAGCAATCAGCCCCAGCATTTT TRBJ1-5 . TRBV10-1 .
CASITGEKPPETQYF TGCGCCAGCATCACCGGGGAGAAACCCCCAGAGACCCAGTACTTC TRBJ2-5 once TRBV10-1 .
CANGSRLGGYGYTF TGTGCCAACGGGAGTAGGCTAGGGGGATATGGCTACACCTTC TRBJ1-2 once TRBV10-3 .
CASSLSGTRDSEQFF TGTGCCAGCAGCTTGTCCGGGACTAGGGATAGTGAGCAGTTCTTC TRBJ2-1 once TRBV9 TRBD2
CASSSRRGQMGNTEAFF TGTGCCAGCTCCTCGAGGAGGGGTCAAATGGGGAACACTGAAGCTTTCTTT TRBJ1-1 . TRBV18 .
CASRPLGQQNTEAFF TGCGCCAGCAGGCCGCTAGGACAGCAGAACACTGAAGCTTTCTTT TRBJ1-1 . TRBV5-1 .
CASSGLGSSRSNYGYTF TGTGCCAGCAGTGGGTTAGGGTCGAGCCGAAGTAACTATGGCTACACCTTC TRBJ1-2 . TRBV6-1 .
CASGLPEQYF TGTGCCAGCGGGCTGCCCGAGCAGTACTTC TRBJ2-7 . TRBV6-5 .
CSVETDRSYGYTF TGCAGCGTTGAAACGGACAGATCCTATGGCTACACCTTC TRBJ1-2 once TRBV29-1 .
CASSPRDTNTGELFF TGCGCCAGCAGCCCCCGGGACACCAACACCGGGGAGCTGTTTTTT TRBJ2-2 . TRBV5-1 .
CASSVDRGIFESYEQYF TGTGCCAGCAGCGTGGACAGGGGGATTTTTGAATCCTACGAGCAGTACTTC TRBJ2-7 . TRBV28 TRBD1
CASSSDGTPWGEQYF TGTGCCAGCAGCTCTGATGGGACACCCTGGGGCGAGCAGTACTTC TRBJ2-7 . TRBV9 .
CASSKSDRGTGELFF TGTGCCAGCAGTAAGTCCGACAGGGGCACCGGGGAGCTGTTTTTT TRBJ2-2 once TRBV27 TRBD1
CASSPGLATLETQYF TGCGCCAGCAGCCCGGGACTAGCGACCCTAGAGACCCAGTACTTC TRBJ2-5 . TRBV5-1 TRBD2
CASSDVEGKDEQFF TGTGCCAGCAGTGATGTGGAGGGCAAGGATGAGCAGTTCTTC TRBJ2-1 . TRBV2 .
CASSPPTAGASGGYTF TGTGCCAGCTCACCACCTACTGCAGGAGCTTCGGGGGGCTACACCTTC TRBJ1-2 once TRBV18 .
CASGQGGNEQFF TGTGCCAGCGGGCAGGGTGGCAATGAGCAGTTCTTC TRBJ2-1 . TRBV11-3 .
CASSRMRGPETQYF TGTGCCAGTAGTAGAATGCGGGGGCCGGAGACCCAGTACTTC TRBJ2-5 . TRBV19 .
CASSAGLANSEQYF TGTGCCAGCTCAGCGGGACTAGCGAATAGCGAGCAGTACTTC TRBJ2-7 . TRBV18 TRBD2
CASKGRVATGELFF TGTGCCAGCAAGGGCAGGGTCGCCACCGGGGAGCTGTTTTTT TRBJ2-2 . TRBV6-5 .
CASSYSGTGEWEQYF TGTGCCAGCAGTTATTCCGGGACAGGGGAATGGGAGCAGTACTTC TRBJ2-7 . TRBV6-6 TRBD1
CASSAATGGWGIDNEQFF TGTGCCAGCAGCGCCGCGACCGGAGGGTGGGGGATTGACAATGAGCAGTTCTTC TRBJ2-1 . TRBV9 .
CASSSSGLHTEAFF TGTGCCAGCAGCTCCTCGGGACTCCACACTGAAGCTTTCTTT TRBJ1-1 . TRBV7-9 .
CASRLALPEGTQYF TGTGCCAGCAGACTAGCGTTACCTGAGGGTACGCAGTATTTT TRBJ2-3 . TRBV2 TRBD2
CASQGTEAYEQYF TGTGCCAGCCAAGGGACAGAAGCCTACGAGCAGTACTTC TRBJ2-7 once TRBV28 TRBD1
CASRGQGANYGYTF TGTGCCAGCAGGGGCCAGGGGGCTAACTATGGCTACACCTTC TRBJ1-2 . TRBV28 TRBD1
CAWIDRALAFF TGTGCCTGGATTGACCGGGCCTTGGCGTTCTTC TRBJ2-1 . TRBV30 .
CASSGMGRNTGELFF TGTGCCAGCAGTGGGATGGGCAGAAACACCGGGGAGCTGTTTTTT TRBJ2-2 once TRBV2 .
CASSSTNSGIDTGELFF TGTGCCAGCAGCTCTACTAATAGCGGGATAGACACCGGGGAGCTGTTTTTT TRBJ2-2 . TRBV7-9 TRBD2
CASSSTGDGTDTQYF TGTGCCAGCAGCTCGACAGGGGATGGCACAGATACGCAGTATTTT TRBJ2-3 . TRBV11-2 TRBD1
CASSRRQGRETQYF TGCGCCAGCAGCCGTAGACAGGGGAGAGAGACCCAGTACTTC TRBJ2-5 . TRBV5-1 TRBD1
CASSGQADYGYTF TGTGCCAGTAGCGGACAGGCGGACTATGGCTACACCTTC TRBJ1-2 . TRBV19 TRBD1
CASSVRGTGANVLTF TGTGCCAGCAGCGTGAGGGGCACTGGGGCCAACGTCCTGACTTTC TRBJ2-6 . TRBV9 .
CASSIIAGGAGANVLTF TGTGCCAGCAGCATCATCGCCGGGGGGGCTGGGGCCAACGTCCTGACTTTC TRBJ2-6 . TRBV7-2 TRBD2
CASSVGYAGRETQYF TGCGCCAGCAGCGTAGGTTATGCGGGGCGGGAGACCCAGTACTTC TRBJ2-5 . TRBV5-1 .
CASSSPGTDTQYF TGTGCCAGCAGTTCACCGGGGACAGATACGCAGTATTTT TRBJ2-3 . TRBV6-6 .
CASSALGGSYNEQFF TGTGCCAGCAGCGCCCTGGGCGGCTCCTACAATGAGCAGTTCTTC TRBJ2-1 . TRBV7-3 .
CASSQGSLPSGSTDTQYF TGCGCCAGCAGCCAAGGTTCTTTGCCTAGCGGGAGCACAGATACGCAGTATTTT TRBJ2-3 . TRBV4-1 TRBD2
CASTLSGTEAFF TGTGCCAGCACCTTATCGGGGACTGAAGCTTTCTTT TRBJ1-1 once TRBV25-1 .